This TCR beta chain was observed in a study of T cell responses to AZD1222 COVID-19 vaccine. Findings and limits, study-wide: Donors skewed white British and female; clonal diversity was possibly underestimated.

Method: immunoSEQ multiplex PCR; TCRdb's copy keeps in-frame clones and lacks some. The table has roughly 200,000 clones, about 93% seen once. The CDR3 is 13 residues long. V was trimmed by 3 bases and J by 7 bases, leaving 7 bases between them. The V gene's germline CDR1 is SNHLY and CDR2 FYNNEI. As concerns this clone: The antigen is undetermined.

V is TRBV2 and J is TRBJ1-6, with D possibly matching TRBD1 (5 bases). The TCR was taken from an adult who received the MenACWY meningococcal vaccine as a control. Sample: peripheral blood, taken 28 days after the second dose of the MenACWY control vaccine. CDR3 sequence: CASSEGLNSPLHF. For the CDR3, the DNA is TGTGCCAGCAGTGAGGGGCTAAATTCACCCCTCCACTTT.